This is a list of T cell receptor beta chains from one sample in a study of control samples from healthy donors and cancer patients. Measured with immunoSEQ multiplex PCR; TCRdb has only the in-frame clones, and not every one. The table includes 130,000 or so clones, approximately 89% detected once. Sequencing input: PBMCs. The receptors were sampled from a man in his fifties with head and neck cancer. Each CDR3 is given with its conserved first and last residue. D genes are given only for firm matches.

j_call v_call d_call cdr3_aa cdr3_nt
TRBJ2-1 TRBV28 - CASSPQGMYNEQFF TGTGCCAGCTCCCCCCAGGGGATGTACAATGAGCAGTTCTTC
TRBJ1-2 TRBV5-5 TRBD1 CASSLTGGVYGYTF TGTGCCAGCAGCTTGACAGGGGGAGTCTATGGCTACACCTTC
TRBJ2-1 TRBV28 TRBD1 CASSWDRDRDEQFF TGTGCCAGCAGCTGGGACAGAGATAGGGATGAGCAGTTCTTC
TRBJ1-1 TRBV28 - CASSSPASTEAFF TGTGCCAGCAGTTCCCCAGCGAGTACTGAAGCTTTCTTT
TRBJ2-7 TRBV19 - CASSMGPAGEQYF TGTGCCAGTAGTATGGGACCCGCCGGGGAGCAGTACTTC
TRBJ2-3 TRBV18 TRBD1 CASSPRTGGRTDTQYF TGTGCCAGCTCACCACGAACAGGGGGCCGCACAGATACGCAGTATTTT
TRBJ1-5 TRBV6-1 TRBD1 CASSEWATGVGSNQPQHF TGTGCCAGCAGTGAATGGGCGACAGGGGTCGGTAGCAATCAGCCCCAGCATTTT
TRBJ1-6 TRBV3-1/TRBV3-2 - CASSQDYEWDIYNSPLHF TGTGCCAGCAGCCAAGATTATGAGTGGGACATCTATAATTCACCCCTCCACTTT
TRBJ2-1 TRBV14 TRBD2 CASSPRRAGGSYNEQFF TGTGCCAGCAGCCCCCGTAGAGCGGGGGGGTCTTACAATGAGCAGTTCTTC
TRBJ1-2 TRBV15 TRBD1 CATSRDRSRGWDYGYTF TGTGCCACCAGCAGAGATCGGAGCAGGGGGTGGGACTATGGCTACACCTTC
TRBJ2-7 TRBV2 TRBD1 CASSEVRGPSYEQYF TGTGCCAGCAGTGAGGTCAGGGGGCCCTCCTACGAGCAGTACTTC
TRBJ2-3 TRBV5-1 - CASSLQGLPSTDTQYF TGCGCCAGCAGCTTACAGGGTCTACCTAGCACAGATACGCAGTATTTT
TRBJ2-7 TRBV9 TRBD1 CASSAARGTGYYEQYF TGTGCCAGCAGCGCCGCCCGTGGGACAGGGTACTACGAGCAGTACTTC
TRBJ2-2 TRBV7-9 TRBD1 CASSLRKGADTGELFF TGTGCCAGCAGCTTACGTAAGGGGGCGGACACCGGGGAGCTGTTTTTT
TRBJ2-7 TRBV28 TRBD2 CASSFTSGRVYEQYF TGTGCCAGCAGTTTTACTAGCGGGAGGGTCTACGAGCAGTACTTC
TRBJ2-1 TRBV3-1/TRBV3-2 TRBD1 CASSLSGTGRYNEQFF TGTGCCAGCAGCCTCTCCGGGACAGGGAGATACAATGAGCAGTTCTTC
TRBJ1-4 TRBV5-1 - CASSKDIPLGEKLFF TGCGCCAGCAGCAAGGACATACCCTTAGGTGAAAAACTGTTTTTT
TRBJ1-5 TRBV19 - CASRRWDGNQPQHF TGTGCCAGTAGGCGTTGGGACGGCAATCAGCCCCAGCATTTT
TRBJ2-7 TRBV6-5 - CASSPQASYEQYF TGTGCCAGCAGTCCACAGGCCTCCTACGAGCAGTACTTC
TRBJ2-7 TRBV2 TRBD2 CASSELKAGVSHEQYF TGTGCCAGCAGTGAATTAAAAGCGGGAGTATCACACGAGCAGTACTTC
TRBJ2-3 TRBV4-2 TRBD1 CASSSTTGAFTDTQYF TGTGCCAGCAGCTCTACGACAGGGGCATTCACAGATACGCAGTATTTT
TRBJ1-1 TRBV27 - CVHTEAFF TGTGTCCACACTGAAGCTTTCTTT
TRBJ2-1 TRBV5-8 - CASSLIQGSLEFF TGTGCCAGCAGCTTGATACAGGGCAGTCTTGAGTTCTTC
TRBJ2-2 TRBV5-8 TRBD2 CASSPGLAETLFF TGTGCCAGCAGCCCGGGACTAGCGGAGACGCTGTTTTTT
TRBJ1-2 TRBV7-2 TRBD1 CASSSADRDRGYTF TGTGCCAGCAGCTCGGCAGACAGGGATCGTGGCTACACCTTC
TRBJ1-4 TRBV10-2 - CASSVLSGGEKLFF TGCGCCAGCAGTGTCTTATCGGGAGGGGAAAAACTGTTTTTT
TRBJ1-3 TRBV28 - CASSTKGNTIYF TGTGCCAGCAGCACCAAGGGAAACACCATATATTTT
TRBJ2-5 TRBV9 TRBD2 CASSLGGLAGGETQYF TGTGCCAGCAGCCTTGGGGGACTAGCGGGAGGAGAGACCCAGTACTTC